This T cell receptor beta chain was obtained from a study of blood T cell repertoires in COVID-19. Study-wide background: The origin of the acute and convalescent COVID-19 samples was the United States, Italy and Spain.

Sequencing was performed with immunoSEQ multiplex PCR; in TCRdb, only in-frame clones are kept and a portion is missing. Of about 150,000 clones in the sample, around 85% are singletons; the top ten hold about 2.5%. CDR3 length: 16 residues. The germline V gene has CDR1 SGHRS and CDR2 YFSETQ. Unmatched junction bases numbered 3, after V lost 1 base and J lost 7 bases. The chain employs TRBV5-1 and TRBJ1-6; 12 nucleotides match TRBD1. The receptor was derived from a woman in her 70s with acute or convalescent COVID-19. Sequenced sample: peripheral blood. The CDR3 bases are TGCGCCAGCAGCTTGTTGGGACAGGGGGCAAATTCACCCCTCCACTTT. This sequence encodes CASSLLGQGANSPLHF.